This T cell receptor (beta chain) was recorded in a study of T cells in Graves' hyperthyroidism and ophthalmopathy (dated by TCRdb to about 2019). Regarding the complete study: To identify TCR V-J signatures that set the groups apart, the researchers used a discovery cohort of about a hundred patients, made up of some 41 with Graves' ophthalmopathy and 57 with stable Graves' hyperthyroidism. Prospective prediction of ophthalmopathy was tested in an independent validation cohort of fewer than 20 hyperthyroidism patients and 17 patients who later progressed to ophthalmopathy. For training and testing, the 100 patients in the discovery cohort were randomly divided in a 7:3 ratio. In addition, the study compared T-cell repertoires in thyroid tissue and in blood from roughly 6 Graves' hyperthyroidism patients. Following sampling, methimazole starting at 30 mg daily was given to hyperthyroidism patients, and high-dose intravenous methylprednisolone was given to ophthalmopathy patients. The paper describes TCR Vbeta CDR3 sequencing of roughly 130 peripheral blood samples, made up of roughly 45 ophthalmopathy patients, around 73 hyperthyroidism patients and about 17 progressor patients. Broad study findings and their caveats: Most expanded thyroid clonotypes (frequency above 0.001) were also found in blood, which suggests that blood repertoires may mirror thyroid immune responses. In validation, the model predicted progression to ophthalmopathy with over 60% sensitivity and less than 80% specificity, a median of about six months before onset. Sample size was not statistically predetermined, and blinding of investigators to group allocation was not performed. In cross-validation, a model built on a 13 V-J signature told ophthalmopathy apart from stable hyperthyroidism with 85% to 90% sensitivity and roughly 81% specificity, and in testing the same model reached 80%/75%.

V is clipped by 1 base and J by 6 bases, and the sequence between their germline boundaries is 6 bases long. The CDR3 spans 12 residues, from the cysteine through the phenylalanine. CDR3 DNA is the only sequence kept; it has 36 bases, read in frame from the first base. Reading the germline V gene gives CDR1 LGHNA and CDR2 YNFKEQ. The sample holds a few counts of this clonotype. Its binding antigen is unknown. Base qualities are not provided; no much larger clone lies one nucleotide away. The TCR beta CDR3 regions were amplified from the RNA transcripts. For the first round of RT-PCR on the TCR CDR3, the HTBI primer set was used together with the Qiagen OneStep RT-PCR kit. A second multiplex PCR round built the libraries, followed by size selection and purification. Sequencing of the libraries was done on an Illumina HiSeq2000 using paired-end 100 bp reads. The paper's processing steps were these. Raw data were processed with SOAPnuke, discarding reads with adapters, uncalled bases, mean Phred below 15, or no exact constant-primer or identifier match. COPE v1.2.5 was used to merge the high-quality paired reads, and each unique nucleotide sequence was defined as a clonotype. MiTCR v1.1 was used to align clonotypes to the IMGT TRBV, TRBD and TRBJ reference segments. Analysis was restricted to V-J combinations with a frequency above 0.0001, which covered 99% to 99.2% of repertoires. A TCS score was defined as the ratio of F50 (clonal expansion) to E x V (chaos), with BLOSUM62-based TCRdist applied between CDR3 peptides within each V-J. Welch's t-statistics and random forest reduced 500 to 550 V-J features to around 14, which were used in a naive Bayes classifier (R e1071). The Morisita-Horn index was used to measure how similar the thyroid and blood repertoires were. TCRdb itself trimmed the public reads at Q25 with fastp, ran MiXCR and retained productive beta chains. One record per CDR3 amino acid sequence lists the most common genes and DNA. These V and J calls derive from TCRdb rather than the authors' analysis. Recorded for this sample are 650,000 to 800,000 distinct CDR3 sequences; 45% of them occurred a single time. The top ten hold less than 8.5% of the sample.

Patients with uncontrolled infections, other autoimmune diseases, pregnancy or lactation were excluded. Diagnoses were established on the basis of clinical symptoms, serum thyroxine and TRAb, thyroid ultrasound, and orbital computed tomography. Total RNA was extracted using Trizol reagent, and RNA quality was assessed on an Agilent 2100 Bioanalyzer. The TCR was taken from an adult man with Graves' disease, either hyperthyroidism or ophthalmopathy (not recorded which). The V gene is TRBV4-2 and the J gene is TRBJ1-2, with no D gene named confidently. The specimen sequenced was peripheral blood or thyroid tissue (not recorded which). The DNA reads as follows: TGTGCCAGCAGCCAAGGTATCCATGGCTACACCTTC. Its protein reads: CASSQGIHGYTF.